This TCR beta chain originates from a study of blood T cell repertoires in COVID-19. Study-wide background: The United States, Italy and Spain provided the acute and convalescent COVID-19 samples. Sources were T cells, B-cell-depleted T cells, or PBMCs; the material itself was cDNA or gDNA.

How the authors handled the data: Scientists estimated how many nucleated cells there were by amplifying reference gene primers. Assay used: immunoSEQ multiplex PCR; TCRdb lists only in-frame clones, some missing. V and J calls and clone size are as listed in that table; D and trimming were resolved from the DNA. Here the sample spans over 200,000 clones, 70% to 90% being singletons. Sequenced input: peripheral blood. This TCR was sampled from a young woman who had recovered from COVID-19.

The CDR3 protein is CASSLSVARSYNEQFF. DNA of the CDR3: TGTGCCAGCAGTCTGTCCGTAGCAAGGTCCTACAATGAGCAGTTCTTC. The genes are TRBV27 and TRBJ2-1; D ambiguous. V lost 5 bases to trimming and J lost 1 base, with 15 bases between them. This CDR3 region has 16 residues. Germline V CDR1 and CDR2: MNHEY, SMNVEV (reference sequence).